The present TCR beta chain was sequenced within a study of shared clonotypes between healthy human individuals. Nashville, Tennessee was home to all donors, who were Caucasian adults. Notes on the study in general: With few donors, the genetic and exposure-history diversity represented was limited.

Worth noting for this clone: Antigen unknown.

Unsorted PBMC replicate PCRs drew on 300 ng DNA, representing 25,000 to 30,000 T cell genomes. Data came from immunoSEQ multiplex PCR; TCRdb stores just in-frame clones and leaves some out. This table holds about 490,000 clones, about 79% found once. The germline V gene has CDR1 SEHNR and CDR2 FQNEAQ (reference sequence). This CDR3 comprises 12 residues. Between the trimmed V and J ends, which lost 1 base and 6 bases, there was a span of 7 bases. The chain uses TRBV7-9 and TRBJ2-7, with D unresolved. The TCR sequence derives from a woman between 35 and 50 years old in good health. Some clones in this sample may be carry-over from other donors' samples. Sequenced sample: PBMCs. The chain's CDR3 is CASSLVRSEQYF. In DNA form, the CDR3 reads TGTGCCAGCAGCTTAGTTAGATCCGAGCAGTACTTC. Filled out from reference TRBV7-9 and TRBJ2-7, the complete variable domain reads DTGVSQNPRHKITKRGQNVTFRCDPISEHNRLYWYRQTLGQGPEFLTYFQNEAQLEKSRLLSDRFSAERPKGSFSTLEIQRTEQGDSAMYLCASSLVRSEQYFGPGTRLTVT.